One T cell receptor beta chain is described in this entry. Each of the donors had approximately 10 milliliters of peripheral blood drawn into EDTA-treated Vacutainer tubes. Whenever a sample was processed, at least 6.5 million PBMCs were isolated. CDR3 length: 15 residues. Germline CDR1 and CDR2: MDHEN and SYDVKM. V was trimmed by 5 bases and J by 1 base, leaving 15 bases between them. The second PCR ran 7 to 11 cycles with a sample-barcoded 5' primer and J-beta primers. TCRdb used MiXCR to reprocess the 5' RACE reads, holding one entry per CDR3 protein. The sample lists some 800,000 distinct CDR3 sequences; around 42% were seen once. This record comes from a study of blood T cells in healthy people across ages.

The sample was blood. This clonotype originated in a man aged 55 to 70 in good health. The gene calls are TRBV28 and TRBJ2-7; a possible D gene is TRBD2 (7 bases). The CDR3 is CASSTEGGFSYEQYF. In DNA form, the CDR3 reads TGTGCCAGCAGTACAGAGGGGGGGTTTTCCTACGAGCAGTACTTC.